This TCR beta chain was recovered during a study of cytomegalovirus exposure and HLA in healthy donors. Points from the study as a whole: Among immune exposure information, only CMV serostatus was available. Testing in vitro showed a few CMV-associated chains specific for CMV antigens.

As concerns this clone: Its antigen is undetermined.

V trimming: 5 bases; J trimming: 1 base; junction bases outside the gene matches: 3. Germline V gene lookup returns CDR1 ENHRY and CDR2 SYGVKD. CDR3 length equals 14 residues. PCR used 60 Vbeta primers and 13 Jbeta primers. The method was immunoSEQ multiplex PCR; TCRdb's version includes in-frame clones alone and lacks a portion of them. Of more than 150,000 clones in the sample, around 84% were seen once. The genes are TRBV10-3 and TRBJ2-7; TRBD1 matches at 9 bases. The receptor's source is a girl aged 2 to 9 in good health and CMV-seropositive. The source material was PBMCs. The CDR3: CAISPGTGSYEQYF. The CDR3, as DNA: TGTGCCATCAGTCCTGGGACAGGGTCCTACGAGCAGTACTTC.